The rows below give T cell receptor beta chains drawn from one sample of a study of T cell clones after liver transplantation. The table came from immunoSEQ multiplex PCR; TCRdb's copy has only in-frame clones and leaves some out. The repertoire holds around 97,000 clones, with under 90% as singletons. Specimen: CD4+ T cells from blood, collected approximately 43 months after liver transplant. The receptor set was obtained from a human patient who received a liver transplant. The graft donor may have contributed some T cells. CDR3s include the opening cysteine and the closing phenylalanine or tryptophan. The D gene is left open where the match is weak. Only some rows state a clone size, as once, few, many or a class for expanded clones.

size	V	D	J	DNA	CDR3
-	TRBV19	-	TRBJ1-1	TGTGCCACTTACCGGGGCACTGAAGCTTTCTTT	CATYRGTEAFF
-	TRBV19	TRBD1	TRBJ2-7	TGTGCCAGTAGTCTTGGACAGGGAACCTACGAGCAGTACTTC	CASSLGQGTYEQYF
once	TRBV7-8	-	TRBJ2-1	TGTGCCAGCAGCTCAGGAGGGGAGCAGTTCTTC	CASSSGGEQFF
-	TRBV11-2	-	TRBJ1-3	TGTGCCAGCAGCTTAACGGTTGGCTTACCCGGGAACACCATATATTTT	CASSLTVGLPGNTIYF
-	TRBV5-6	-	TRBJ1-1	TGTGCCAGCAGCTTGCTTGGTCGGGGCGACTTTGAAGCTTTCTTT	CASSLLGRGDFEAFF
-	TRBV7-6	TRBD1	TRBJ1-1	TGTGCCAGCAGCCCATGGACAGGGAACACTGAAGCTTTCTTT	CASSPWTGNTEAFF
-	TRBV5-1	-	TRBJ1-5	TGCGCCAGCAGCATGGGGGCAGGTAGTCAGCCCCAGCATTTT	CASSMGAGSQPQHF
-	TRBV4-2	-	TRBJ1-4	TGTGCCAGCAGCCAAGATCCCGGACAGTTATATGAAAAACTGTTTTTT	CASSQDPGQLYEKLFF
-	TRBV27	TRBD2	TRBJ2-3	TGTGCCAGCAGGAAGCGGGAAACTAGCACAGATACGCAGTATTTT	CASRKRETSTDTQYF
-	TRBV7-2	-	TRBJ1-4	TGTGCCAGCAGCTTAACGGTCCTAAGGAATGAAAAACTGTTTTTT	CASSLTVLRNEKLFF
-	TRBV2	-	TRBJ1-5	TGTGCCAGCCGGAGGCAGACTTATAGCAATCAGCCCCAGCATTTT	CASRRQTYSNQPQHF
once	TRBV7-9	-	TRBJ2-7	TGTGCCAGCGGGGGCAGAAGCTACGAGCAGTACTTC	CASGGRSYEQYF
few	TRBV6-1	-	TRBJ2-5	TGTGCCAGCAGGCCTGGGGGCCGGGCGGAGACCCAGTACTTC	CASRPGGRAETQYF
-	TRBV5-1	TRBD2	TRBJ2-4	TGCGCCAGCAGCTCATCAGCGGGACTAGCCAAAAACATTCAGTACTTC	CASSSSAGLAKNIQYF
-	TRBV7-8	-	TRBJ2-2	TGTGCCAGCAGCAAGAGGACGGTCGGGGAGCTGTTTTTT	CASSKRTVGELFF
-	TRBV5-6	-	TRBJ1-3	TGTGCCAGCAGCTCCACAGACGACTCCTCTGGAAACACCATATATTTT	CASSSTDDSSGNTIYF
-	TRBV4-1	TRBD1	TRBJ2-1	TGCGCCAGCAGCATAACTATTCCGGGACAGCCTTTGAATGAGCAGTTCTTC	CASSITIPGQPLNEQFF
-	TRBV5-1	-	TRBJ2-3	TGCGCCAGCAGCTTGGACCGGGGATTCGGGCTGGGGACTAGCACAGATACGCAGTATTTT	CASSLDRGFGLGTSTDTQYF
few	TRBV7-3	TRBD2	TRBJ2-3	TGTGCCAGCAGCTTACAGCCAGCGGGGTACACAGATACGCAGTATTTT	CASSLQPAGYTDTQYF
-	TRBV7-8	-	TRBJ1-5	TGTGCCAGCAGCTCCCAAAAGGGAAGCTATCAGCCCCAGCATTTT	CASSSQKGSYQPQHF
-	TRBV28	-	TRBJ1-2	TGTGCCAGCAGTTTATTAGTGGCGTCCCCGAATGGCTACACCTTC	CASSLLVASPNGYTF
-	TRBV6-5	-	TRBJ1-6	TGTGCCAGCAGGACGAATGTAGCGAATAATTCACCCCTCCACTTT	CASRTNVANNSPLHF
once	TRBV5-1	TRBD1	TRBJ1-1	TGCGCCAGCAGCCTAATACAGGGGCGAGGGGAAGCTTTCTTT	CASSLIQGRGEAFF
-	TRBV6-5	-	TRBJ1-3	TGTGCCAGCAGTTCAGGTGGGACGCCTGGAAACACCATATATTTT	CASSSGGTPGNTIYF
-	TRBV29-1	-	TRBJ2-3	TGCAGCGTTGAACTATTGGATACGCAGTATTTT	CSVELLDTQYF
-	TRBV27	-	TRBJ1-5	TGTGCCAGCAGTACCTGGGCGGGTGGAAGCAATCAGCCCCAGCATTTT	CASSTWAGGSNQPQHF
-	TRBV7-9	-	TRBJ2-1	TGTGCCAGCGGAGAGGGACGGAGCTCCTACAATGAGCAGTTCTTC	CASGEGRSSYNEQFF
-	TRBV27	-	TRBJ1-1	TGTGCCAGCATCTCACGACCGGGATTTATGGGCAGGTCGAACACTGAAGCTTTCTTT	CASISRPGFMGRSNTEAFF
-	TRBV11-2	-	TRBJ2-4	TGTGCCAGCAGCTCCCGTCTGGCCAAAAACATTCAGTACTTC	CASSSRLAKNIQYF
-	TRBV7-2	-	TRBJ1-5	TGTGCCAGCAGCCCCCCGGGTCTCCTCAATCAGCCCCAGCATTTT	CASSPPGLLNQPQHF
-	TRBV9	TRBD1	TRBJ1-2	TGTGCCAGCAGCGGGGTCCGTTGGCAGGGGGCTGGCTACACCTTC	CASSGVRWQGAGYTF
-	TRBV30	TRBD1	TRBJ1-1	TGTGCCTGGAGGAGACAGGGGGCTAGAGCTTTCTTT	CAWRRQGARAFF
-	TRBV30	-	TRBJ1-1	TGTGCCCGCCGGGGGCAGAGACTAAACACTGAAGCTTTCTTT	CARRGQRLNTEAFF
-	TRBV5-1	TRBD2	TRBJ2-3	TGCGCCAGCAGCCCGGGCGGACTAGCGGGGGGGCCCGGCACAGATACGCAGTATTTT	CASSPGGLAGGPGTDTQYF
-	TRBV6-6	-	TRBJ1-3	TGTGCCAGCAGTTACGGGGGTTCTGGAAACACCATATATTTT	CASSYGGSGNTIYF
-	TRBV28	-	TRBJ1-3	TGTGCCAGCAGTTTAGCGTCCGGCTCCGGAAACACCATATATTTT	CASSLASGSGNTIYF
-	TRBV20-1	-	TRBJ2-7	TGCAGTGGGCAGGGGATCTACGAGCAGTACTTC	CSGQGIYEQYF
-	TRBV27	TRBD1	TRBJ1-6	TGTGCCAGCAGTCGATCCGGGACAGGGTATGATTCACCCCTCCACTTT	CASSRSGTGYDSPLHF
few	TRBV7-9	TRBD2	TRBJ2-1	TGTGCCAGCAGCCCCGCCCTGGGGAGCGGGGGCTACAATGAGCAGTTCTTC	CASSPALGSGGYNEQFF
-	TRBV5-5	TRBD1	TRBJ1-2	TGTGCCAGCAGCTCCCCTTCCGGGACAGGGGGAGGTTATGGCTACACCTTC	CASSSPSGTGGGYGYTF
once	TRBV7-3	-	TRBJ2-5	TGTGCCAGCAGCCCGGGACGGACCCAAGAGACCCAGTACTTC	CASSPGRTQETQYF
-	TRBV27	-	TRBJ1-2	TGTGCCAGCAGTTTGAACCCTAGGGTGAGGGGGACCTATGGCTACACCTTC	CASSLNPRVRGTYGYTF
-	TRBV2	TRBD2	TRBJ2-3	TGTGCCAGCAGTTTCTTAGCGGGGGGCACAGATACGCAGTATTTT	CASSFLAGGTDTQYF
-	TRBV7-9	-	TRBJ1-1	TGTGCCAGCAGCTTACCCGGGGAGGGCACTGAAGCTTTCTTT	CASSLPGEGTEAFF
-	TRBV10-2	-	TRBJ2-7	TGCGCCAGCAGTGGCAACAGGTACGAGCAGTACTTC	CASSGNRYEQYF
-	TRBV5-4	-	TRBJ2-4	TGTGCCAGCAGCCCCCCTGGGGAAAACATTCAGTACTTC	CASSPPGENIQYF
-	TRBV5-1	TRBD1	TRBJ2-1	TGCGCCAGCAGCTTGTTACAGGGGGCGCGCAATGAGCAGTTCTTC	CASSLLQGARNEQFF
-	TRBV15	-	TRBJ1-5	TGTGCCACCAGCGCCCATCGGGGTGGTGAACAGCCCCAGCATTTT	CATSAHRGGEQPQHF
-	TRBV7-2	-	TRBJ1-2	TGTGCCAGCAGCTTCCCGGGACATCTCGGCTACACCTTC	CASSFPGHLGYTF
once	TRBV7-2	-	TRBJ2-6	TGTGCCAGCAGCTTCCAGGGTACTGCCTCTGGGGCCAACGTCCTGACTTTC	CASSFQGTASGANVLTF
-	TRBV2	TRBD2	TRBJ2-1	TGTGCCAGCAGTCGCGGACTAGCGGGGGAGTACAATGAGCAGTTCTTC	CASSRGLAGEYNEQFF